The 25 T cell receptor beta chains reported below all come from one sample, sequenced in a study of STAT5B mutations in CD4+ large granular lymphocyte leukemia. Measured with immunoSEQ multiplex PCR; TCRdb has only the in-frame clones, and not every one. This table holds 31,000 or so clones, under 85% found once. Sequenced material: CD4+ T cells from blood buffy coats. These receptors all come from a human donor in good health.

The chain is built from TRBV5-1 and TRBJ1-2, with D possibly being TRBD1 (5 bases). Trimming took off 0 bases at V and 7 bases at J, with 13 bases between the two ends. CDR1 SGHRS and CDR2 YFSETQ come from the germline V gene. The CDR3 has 14 residues. The chain's CDR3 is CASSLGGPGSGYTF. CDR3 in DNA: TGCGCCAGCAGCTTGGGGGGCCCGGGGTCTGGCTACACCTTC.

The V and J genes are TRBV6-1 and TRBJ2-7; D gene ambiguous. There are 11 residues in the CDR3. Germline-derived CDR1 and CDR2 are MNHNS and SASEGT. The germline V and J ends were trimmed by 6 bases and 3 bases, with 6 bases remaining between them. CDR3 amino acids: CASSKGYEQYF. In nucleotides, the CDR3 is TGTGCCAGCAGCAAGGGCTACGAGCAGTACTTC.

The table lists this clone with a count of one. The chain carries TRBV5-8 and TRBJ2-1; no definite D call. The ends were cut back, 4 bases at V and 7 bases at J, with 6 bases in the middle. This CDR3 region has 11 residues. Germline V gene data show CDR1 as SGHTS and CDR2 as YDEGEE. The CDR3 DNA sequence: TGTGCCAGCAGCCATCAAAATGAGCAGTTCTTC. Amino acid sequence: CASSHQNEQFF.

This clone was picked up one time. The V call is TRBV30, the J call TRBJ1-2, with TRBD1 matching over 8 bases. The CDR3 is 14 amino acids. Trimming removed 0 bases from V and 8 bases from J; junction bases left unmatched: 8. The germline V gene encodes CDR1 GTSNPN and CDR2 SVGIG (reference sequence). The CDR3 DNA is TGTGCCTGGAGTGTTGGTCAGGGGGCCGGGGGCTACACCTTC. Translated, it gives CAWSVGQGAGGYTF.

The gene calls are TRBV10-2 and TRBJ1-4, with D tentatively TRBD1 (6 bases). From germline, CDR1 is WSHSY and CDR2 SAAADI. CDR3 size: 13 residues. V dropped 6 bases and J dropped 4 bases, with 9 bases sitting between them. The CDR3 DNA follows: TGCGCCAGCAGGTCGGACAGTAATGAAAAACTGTTTTTT. As protein: CASRSDSNEKLFF.

This chain connects TRBV4-2 to TRBJ2-5, with 8 bases fitting TRBD2. V lost 1 base to trimming and J lost 2 bases; unmatched junction nucleotides: 6. The CDR3 totals 16 residues. Germline CDR1 reads LGHNA; CDR2 reads YNFKEQ. This CDR3 reads CASSQGNSGDQETQYF. The CDR3 bases are TGTGCCAGCAGCCAAGGTAATAGCGGGGATCAAGAGACCCAGTACTTC.

A remark on this clone: One junction end disagrees with the germline gene, perhaps due to a read error. The chain is built from TRBV29-1 and TRBJ1-1; TRBD1 matches at 8 bases. The CDR3 consists of 13 residues. Per the germline V gene, CDR1 is SQVTM and CDR2 is ANQGSEA. The CDR3 region is CSAEGQGASEAFF. The CDR3 DNA reads as TGCAGCGCTGAAGGTCAGGGGGCCTCTGAAGCTTTCTTT.

V gene TRBV7-2 combines with J gene TRBJ2-1, with 8 bases matching TRBD2. The germline V gene has CDR1 SGHTA and CDR2 FQGNSA. Losses at the gene ends were 8 bases for V and 7 bases for J; bases not matched to a gene: 7. The CDR3 length is 13 residues. CDR3 region: CASEREGGNEQFF. CDR3 DNA: TGTGCCAGCGAACGGGAGGGTGGGAATGAGCAGTTCTTC.

The chain recombines TRBV6-5 with TRBJ2-3, with TRBD1 as a possible D gene (6 bases). CDR1 and CDR2 from the germline V gene are MNHEY and SVGAGI. Trimming cost V 7 bases and J 4 bases, with 12 bases left between them. The CDR3 covers 13 residues. The CDR3 is CASMWSGADTQYF. In DNA form, the CDR3 reads TGTGCCAGCATGTGGTCAGGGGCAGATACGCAGTATTTT.

V is TRBV11-3 and J is TRBJ1-1, with D maybe TRBD1 (6 bases). Trimming took 5 bases from V and 0 from J, leaving 13 bases between them. The CDR3 extends over 15 amino acids. CDR1 is SGHNT and CDR2 is YENEEA in the germline V gene. The CDR3 here is CASSQGLGLNTEAFF. CDR3 nucleotides: TGTGCCAGCAGCCAGGGGCTGGGGTTGAACACTGAAGCTTTCTTT. The full variable domain, rest sourced from reference TRBV11-3 and TRBJ1-1, is EAGVVQSPRYKIIEKKQPVAFWCNPISGHNTLYWYLQNLGQGPELLIRYENEEAVDDSQLPKDRFSAERLKGVDSTLKIQPAELGDSAVYLCASSQGLGLNTEAFFGQGTRLTVV.

This sequence joins TRBV6-1 and TRBJ2-5; D might be TRBD1 or TRBD2, each matching 5 bases. The J call is doubtful: the DNA matches TRBJ2-7 better. Germline-derived CDR1 and CDR2 are MNHNS and SASEGT. This CDR3 comprises 13 residues. The CDR3 spells CASSDGGGYEQYF. CDR3 sequence (DNA): TGTGCCAGCAGTGATGGGGGTGGGTACGAGCAGTACTTC.

This chain joins TRBV7-2 and TRBJ1-3; D is perhaps TRBD1 (6 bases). V gave up 6 bases and J gave up 8 bases, with 14 bases separating them. Germline CDR1 and CDR2: SGHTA and FQGNSA. CDR3 length: 13 amino acids. CDR3 nucleotide sequence: TGTGCCAGCAGGGACAGTGGGTCATACACCATATATTTT. This encodes CASRDSGSYTIYF. Filled out from reference TRBV7-2 and TRBJ1-3, the complete variable domain reads GAGVSQSPSNKVTEKGKDVELRCDPISGHTALYWYRQSLGQGLEFLIYFQGNSAPDKSGLPSDRFSAERTGGSVSTLTIQRTQQEDSAVYLCASRDSGSYTIYFGEGSWLTVV.

V usage is TRBV6-6 and J usage is TRBJ2-6; D is unclear. V lost 6 bases and J 0 bases, leaving 12 bases between the germline ends. CDR3 size: 16 residues. The germline V gene has CDR1 MNHNY and CDR2 SVGAGI (reference sequence). The CDR3 here is CASSLLPSSGANVLTF. The CDR3 bases are TGTGCCAGCAGCCTCCTCCCCAGCTCTGGGGCCAACGTCCTGACTTTC.

This clone was counted once. This chain links TRBV14 with TRBJ1-1; D uncertain. Trimming shortened V by 0 bases and J by 5 bases, and 13 bases separated the two germline ends. Per germline, CDR1 SGHDN and CDR2 FVKESK. This CDR3 is 15 amino acids long. The CDR3 loop is CASSQDHGGWTEAFF. The CDR3 region has the DNA TGTGCCAGCAGCCAAGATCACGGAGGGTGGACTGAAGCTTTCTTT.

This chain uses TRBV19 with TRBJ1-2, with a tentative D call TRBD1 (5 bases). The length of the CDR3 is 14 residues. Germline CDR1 reads LNHDA; CDR2 reads SQIVND (reference sequence). The V end lost 8 bases, the J end lost 3 bases, and 16 bases lay between the germline ends. The CDR3 here is CASRFAGPDYGYTF. The CDR3 region has the DNA TGTGCCAGTCGCTTTGCGGGACCGGACTATGGCTACACCTTC.

The chain couples TRBV12-5 to TRBJ2-1; 7 positions agree with TRBD2. V trimming: 3 bases; J trimming: 4 bases; junction bases outside the gene matches: 12. The CDR3 is 17 amino acids. The germline CDR1 and CDR2 sequences are LGHNT and FRNRAP. CDR3 coding DNA: TGTGCTAGTGGTTTTTCCGTAAGCGGGGCCAATTACAATGAGCAGTTCTTC. It is translated as CASGFSVSGANYNEQFF.

V gene TRBV25-1 combines with J gene TRBJ1-1; 11 bases agree with TRBD1. With V trimmed by 6 bases and J by 1 base, 1 base remained unmatched. This CDR3 spans 14 amino acids. Germline V CDR1 and CDR2: MGHDK, SYGVNS. The CDR3 loop is CASRGQGGNTEAFF. The DNA of the CDR3 is TGTGCCAGCAGGGGACAGGGGGGGAACACTGAAGCTTTCTTT.

This clone was seen only a few times. The chain employs TRBV7-2 and TRBJ2-7; D ambiguous. The CDR3 has 14 residues. V was cut by 5 bases and J by 1 base, with 12 bases left in between. Germline CDR1 reads SGHTA; CDR2 reads FQGNSA. This chain's CDR3 is CASSPAFPSYEQYF. The CDR3 DNA sequence: TGTGCCAGCAGCCCCGCCTTCCCTTCCTACGAGCAGTACTTC.

V gene TRBV19 combines with J gene TRBJ1-1, with a weak D call TRBD1 (6 bases). Germline V gives CDR1 LNHDA, CDR2 SQIVND (reference sequence). CDR3 size: 16 residues. The V end was cut by 7 bases, the J end by 0 bases, with 18 bases between. This CDR3 is CASNPYSGTLNTEAFF. The CDR3 DNA sequence: TGTGCCAGTAATCCCTACAGCGGGACATTGAACACTGAAGCTTTCTTT.

This clone was detected only once. V gene TRBV5-1 combines with J gene TRBJ2-2; 7 bases are a match to TRBD2. Germline lookup yields CDR1 SGHRS and CDR2 YFSETQ. The V and J ends lost 4 bases and 6 bases, in that order; junction bases with no gene match: 12. CDR3 length: 16 amino acids. In nucleotides, the CDR3 is TGCGCCAGCAGCCCGGAGGGACTATCTTCCCCCGGGGAGCTGTTTTTT. Translated, it gives CASSPEGLSSPGELFF.

V usage is TRBV5-6 and J usage is TRBJ2-4; weak D call: TRBD1 (6 bases). V gave up 1 base and J gave up 1 base, with 6 bases separating them. The CDR3 is made up of 14 amino acids. The germline CDR1 and CDR2 sequences are SGHDT and YYEEEE. The CDR3 sequence: CASSLQGAKNIQYF. CDR3 coding DNA: TGTGCCAGCAGCTTGCAGGGGGCCAAAAACATTCAGTACTTC. Variable domain in full (rest from reference TRBV5-6 and TRBJ2-4): DAGVTQSPTHLIKTRGQQVTLRCSPKSGHDTVSWYQQALGQGPQFIFQYYEEEERQRGNFPDRFSGHQFPNYSSELNVNALLLGDSALYLCASSLQGAKNIQYFGAGTRLSVL.

V and J are TRBV10-2 and TRBJ1-2; D is possibly TRBD1 (5 bases). CDR1 WSHSY and CDR2 SAAADI come from the germline V gene. The CDR3 consists of 12 residues. The V and J ends lost 4 bases and 3 bases respectively, with 6 bases between them. CDR3 coding DNA: TGCGCCAGCAGTGGCAGGGACTATGGCTACACCTTC. The encoded protein is CASSGRDYGYTF.

This clone came up once. V is TRBV28 and J is TRBJ1-1, with unresolved D. This CDR3 contains 15 residues. Germline CDR1 is MDHEN and CDR2 is SYDVKM. The germline V and J ends were trimmed by 6 bases and 5 bases, with 19 bases remaining between them. The CDR3 DNA reads as TGTGCCAGCAGCCGAGGGTTGTTTGGCCTGACTGAAGCTTTCTTT. This translates into CASSRGLFGLTEAFF.

This clone was seen only once. This sequence joins TRBV5-1 and TRBJ2-1; 11 bases fit TRBD1. The junction had 8 bases not matched to a gene; V was cut back by 4 bases and J by 5 bases. From germline, CDR1 is SGHRS and CDR2 YFSETQ. The CDR3 sequence is 16 residues long. The CDR3, as DNA: TGCGCCAGCAGCGGGGGGACAGGGGGAACTCACAATGAGCAGTTCTTC. Its translation: CASSGGTGGTHNEQFF.

This chain links TRBV19 with TRBJ1-2, with D possibly being TRBD1 (5 bases). The CDR3 length is 19 residues. Germline loops: CDR1 LNHDA, CDR2 SQIVND (reference sequence). Deletions cut 4 bases from V and 4 bases from J, with 28 bases between. The CDR3 DNA sequence: TGTGCCAGTAGTAACCGTAGGGGTCAAAGTACGATTGTCGGCTATGGCTACACCTTC. Translating it yields CASSNRRGQSTIVGYGYTF.